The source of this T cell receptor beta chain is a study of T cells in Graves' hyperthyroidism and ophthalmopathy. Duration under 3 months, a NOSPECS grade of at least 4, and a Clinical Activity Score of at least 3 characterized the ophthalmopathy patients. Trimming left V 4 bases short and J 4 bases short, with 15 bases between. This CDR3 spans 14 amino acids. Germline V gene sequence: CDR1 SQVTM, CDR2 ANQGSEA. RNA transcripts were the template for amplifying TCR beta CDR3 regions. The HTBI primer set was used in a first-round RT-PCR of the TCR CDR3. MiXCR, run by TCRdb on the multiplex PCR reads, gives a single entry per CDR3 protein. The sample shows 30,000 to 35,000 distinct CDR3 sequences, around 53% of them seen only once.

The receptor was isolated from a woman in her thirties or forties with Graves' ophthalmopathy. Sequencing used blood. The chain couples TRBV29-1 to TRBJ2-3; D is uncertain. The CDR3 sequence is CSVVRARRSDTQYF. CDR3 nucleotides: TGCAGCGTTGTAAGGGCCAGACGTTCAGATACGCAGTATTTT.